The 20 T cell receptor beta chains presented below share a single source sample, sequenced in a study of metastatic and nonmetastatic thyroid tumors. TCRdb called clones again from the PCR reads with MiXCR. This sample has approximately 21,000 clones, with around 28% found just once. Every patient underwent thyroid surgery untreated. The sample was tumor tissue. Receptors originate from a female donor with papillary thyroid cancer or a benign thyroid nodule (not recorded which). Some clones in this sample may be carry-over from other donors' samples.

This clone occurred a few times. The chain couples TRBV6-5 to TRBJ1-1, with D perhaps TRBD1 (6 bases). V lost 5 bases and J lost 0, with 13 bases in between. The CDR3 consists of 15 residues. Germline V CDR1 and CDR2: MNHEY, SVGAGI. CDR3 amino acids: CASSHEGQLNTEAFF. The DNA for the CDR3 is TGTGCCAGCAGTCACGAAGGACAGCTGAACACTGAAGCTTTCTTT.

This clone was seen ten or more times. This CDR3 reads CASSQVGSGPPGNTIYF. Here the CDR3 DNA reads TGTGCCAGCAGCCAAGTCGGGTCCGGGCCCCCTGGAAACACCATATATTTT. The chain employs TRBV4-2 and TRBJ1-3; D call uncertain. The germline V gene has CDR1 LGHNA and CDR2 YNFKEQ. Trimming cost V 1 base and J 2 bases, with 15 bases left between them. CDR3 length equals 17 residues.

This clone is termed large. J is TRBJ2-7 and V is TRBV9; D is undetermined. There are 14 residues in the CDR3. Germline values: CDR1 SGDLS, CDR2 YYNGEE. The V end lost 3 bases, the J end lost 6 bases, and 16 bases lay between the germline ends. The CDR3 DNA follows: TGTGCCAGCAGCGCAGGCGACCTCGGTGGCGAGCAGTACTTC. Encoded protein: CASSAGDLGGEQYF.

The chain recombines TRBV28 with TRBJ2-1; 8 nucleotides match TRBD1. The CDR3 is made up of 15 amino acids. Germline V gene lookup returns CDR1 MDHEN and CDR2 SYDVKM. Trimming cost V 10 bases and J 6 bases; bases outside gene matches: 14. DNA of the CDR3: TGTGCCACTCAGTCCCCGAACAGGGGGTGCAATGAGCAGTTCTTC. Its translation is CATQSPNRGCNEQFF.

This clone qualifies as medium-sized (0.01 to 0.1%). The V gene is TRBV9, the J gene TRBJ2-1; the match to TRBD2 covers 12 bases. The germline CDR1 and CDR2 sequences are SGDLS and YYNGEE. This CDR3 is 16 amino acids long. V was pared by 4 bases and J by 7 bases, with 9 bases of the junction left unmatched. DNA of the CDR3: TGTGCCAGCAGCTCCAGGACTAGCGGGGTTAGGAATGAGCAGTTCTTC. This sequence encodes CASSSRTSGVRNEQFF. The full variable domain, completed using reference TRBV9 and TRBJ2-1, is DSGVTQTPKHLITATGQRVTLRCSPRSGDLSVYWYQQSLDQGLQFLIQYYNGEERAKGNILERFSAQQFPDLHSELNLSSLELGDSALYFCASSSRTSGVRNEQFFGPGTRLTVL.

The rearrangement uses TRBV20-1 and TRBJ2-1, with 12 bases matching TRBD2. Germline values: CDR1 DFQATT, CDR2 SNEGSKA (reference sequence). V trimming: 6 bases; J trimming: 7 bases; junction bases outside the gene matches: 10. CDR3 length equals 15 residues. CDR3 amino acids: CSARGGTSGRNEQFF. In nucleotides, the CDR3 is TGCAGTGCGCGAGGGGGCACTAGCGGGAGGAATGAGCAGTTCTTC.

The table lists this clone with many counts. The chain carries TRBV6-1 and TRBJ2-5, with 7 bases matching TRBD1. This CDR3 has 14 amino acids. Germline CDR1 and CDR2: MNHNS and SASEGT. V lost 7 bases to trimming and J lost 5 bases; unmatched junction nucleotides: 10. The CDR3 DNA follows: TGTGCCAGCACATTGGGCAGGGGGTACGAGACCCAGTACTTC. Translation: CASTLGRGYETQYF.

This clone has ten or more counts. This chain uses TRBV28 with TRBJ1-4, with 10 nucleotides matching TRBD1. This CDR3 contains 13 residues. Germline V gene sequence: CDR1 MDHEN, CDR2 SYDVKM. V dropped 6 bases and J dropped 10; count of bases not matched to a gene: 5. CDR3 coding DNA: TGTGCCAGCAGGGGGGACAGGGGCGGAAAACTGTTTTTT. Residues: CASRGDRGGKLFF.

This clone was seen only once. The chain employs TRBV7-6 and TRBJ2-6; TRBD1 agrees at 7 bases. The V gene end was trimmed by 4 bases and the J gene end by 4 bases; junction bases not matched to a gene: 13. The CDR3 length is 18 residues. Germline loops: CDR1 SGHVS, CDR2 FNYEAQ. CDR3 DNA: TGTGCCAGCAGCTCCCTGTTTGGTGGACAGGCAGGGGCCAACGTCCTGACTTTC. Translating gives CASSSLFGGQAGANVLTF.

This clone was seen just once. One junction end does not reproduce the germline sequence, and a read error may be involved. The chain combines TRBV9 with TRBJ1-1, with D unclear. The CDR3 consists of 16 residues. Germline CDR1 and CDR2: SGDLS and YYNGEE. CDR3 in amino acids: CASSDALIHTNAEAFF. The CDR3 DNA is TGTGCCAGCAGCGATGCGCTTATACACACGAACGCTGAAGCTTTCTTT.

This sequence joins TRBV12-3 or TRBV12-4 and TRBJ2-3, with D possibly TRBD1 on 6 matching bases. Trimming took 3 bases from V and 5 from J, leaving 9 bases between them. This CDR3 has 13 residues. CDR3 bases: TGTGCCAGCAGTTTGGGCAGGGGAGATACGCAGTATTTT. Translated, it gives CASSLGRGDTQYF.

There are many counts of this clone. V and J are TRBV20-1 and TRBJ2-3; tentatively, D is TRBD1 (6 bases). The CDR3 is made up of 13 amino acids. V lost 6 bases and J 6 bases, leaving 16 bases between the germline ends. From germline, CDR1 is DFQATT and CDR2 SNEGSKA (reference sequence). The CDR3 spells CSAGLGTSDTQYF. CDR3 DNA sequence: TGCAGTGCCGGGTTAGGGACATCGGATACGCAGTATTTT.

The chain joins TRBV20-1 to TRBJ1-2; 7 nucleotides line up with TRBD1. J was trimmed by 4 bases and V by 5 bases; bases with no gene match: 19. Germline V CDR1 and CDR2: DFQATT, SNEGSKA (reference sequence). The CDR3 has 17 residues. CDR3 DNA sequence: TGCAGTGCTGAAACCGGGACAGTTCTAGGGGGTAGCTATGGCTACACCTTC. Its translation is CSAETGTVLGGSYGYTF.

CDR3 DNA sequence: TGTGCCAGCAGCCAAGATTTGGGCGACAGTGCCTACGAGCAGTACTTC. The encoded protein is CASSQDLGDSAYEQYF. The rearrangement links TRBV4-2 to TRBJ2-7, with D tentatively TRBD1 (5 bases). V dropped 0 bases and J dropped 2 bases, with 14 bases sitting between them. The germline V gene has CDR1 LGHNA and CDR2 YNFKEQ. This CDR3 contains 16 residues.

Ten or more counts support this clone. This chain connects TRBV7-3 to TRBJ2-1; D tentatively reads TRBD1 or TRBD2 (5 bases each). The CDR3 sequence is 15 residues long. V lost 0 bases and J 7 bases, leaving 13 bases between the germline ends. CDR1 and CDR2 from the germline V gene are SGHTA and FQGTGA. CDR3: CASSLTGTPPNEQFF. The CDR3, as DNA: TGTGCCAGCAGCTTAACAGGGACCCCTCCGAATGAGCAGTTCTTC.

This chain connects TRBV30 to TRBJ2-3, with TRBD1 matching over 7 bases. The V gene end was trimmed by 8 bases and the J gene end by 2 bases; junction bases not matched to a gene: 7. The CDR3 spans 13 residues. Germline CDR1 reads GTSNPN; CDR2 reads SVGIG (reference sequence). CDR3 in amino acids: CALSRGSTDTQYF. CDR3 coding DNA: TGTGCCCTGAGCAGGGGGTCCACAGATACGCAGTATTTT.

The rearrangement joins TRBV20-1 to TRBJ1-1; possible D gene TRBD1, 5 bases. Germline V gene data show CDR1 as DFQATT and CDR2 as SNEGSKA (reference sequence). The germline V and J ends were trimmed by 3 bases and 4 bases, with 12 bases remaining between them. The CDR3 has 13 amino acids. CDR3 coding DNA: TGCAGTGCTAGTCCTCACACAGGCACTGAAGCTTTCTTT. It codes for CSASPHTGTEAFF.

This clone is classed as medium-sized. The V gene is TRBV7-8, the J gene TRBJ2-1; D not resolved. This CDR3 spans 11 amino acids. The germline CDR1 and CDR2 sequences are SGHVS and FQNEAQ. With 5 bases removed from V and 10 bases from J, the gap between germline ends came to 9 bases. CDR3 in amino acids: CASSLGGEQFF. CDR3 DNA: TGTGCCAGCAGCCTCGGTGGAGAGCAGTTCTTC.

The genes are TRBV6-2 or TRBV6-3 and TRBJ2-5; TRBD2 might be the D (5 bases). The CDR3 has 15 amino acids. V was clipped by 6 bases and J by 6 bases, with 20 bases between them. Germline CDR1 MNHEY, CDR2 SVGEGT. The CDR3 DNA reads as TGTGCCAGCAGCCTCCAGTACGAAGAGGGTCAGACCCAGTACTTC. It codes for CASSLQYEEGQTQYF.

This clone is termed medium-sized (0.01 to 0.1%). The genes are TRBV7-2 and TRBJ1-2; TRBD1 aligns across 10 bases. Trimming at V came to 5 bases and at J to 7 bases, leaving 4 bases not matched to a gene. This CDR3 is built from 13 residues. Per germline, CDR1 SGHTA and CDR2 FQGNSA. The CDR3: CASSRQGASGYTF. CDR3 DNA: TGTGCCAGCAGCCGACAGGGGGCGAGTGGCTACACCTTC.